This TCR beta chain stems from a study of memory CD4+ T cells and cytomegalovirus serostatus. Study details: Donors were healthy Belgian adults, several CMV seropositive and about two dozen seronegative.

Single viable CD3+CD4+CD8-CD45RO+ cells were sorted as the memory CD4+ T cells. Generated by immunoSEQ multiplex PCR, the TCRdb table keeps only in-frame clones and is missing some. Counted here are over 60,000 clones, 82% occurring once; the ten biggest clones make up around 0.9%. General study results and limits: Suggested: most of the CMV-linked TCR signature lies in CD4+ memory cells. Median bootstrapped AUC for CMV status was approximately 0.96 originally, 0.9 to 0.93 US-trained.

CDR3 length: 14 residues. Germline V gives CDR1 SGHNT, CDR2 YYREEE (reference sequence). V gave up 0 bases and J gave up 12 bases, with 16 bases separating them. Remarks on this clone: Its antigen is not identified.

The chain combines TRBV5-4 with TRBJ2-1; maybe TRBD2 (6 bases). The source material was memory CD4+ T cells from blood. The receptor comes from an adult in good health and CMV-seronegative. Here the CDR3 DNA reads TGTGCCAGCAGCTTGGGCACTAGCCGCCGGGGGCAGTTCTTC. Translation gives CASSLGTSRRGQFF.